The rows below give T cell receptor beta chains drawn from one sample of a study of graft-versus-host responses after intestinal transplantation. These receptors lack a known antigen. The method was immunoSEQ multiplex PCR; TCRdb's version includes in-frame clones alone and lacks a portion of them. The data hold around 50,000 clones, with around 90% observed a single time. The starting material was unstimulated CD4+ T cells sorted from spleen or lymph node cells, obtained before transplant. The source of these receptors is a human donor who was the organ donor for an intestinal transplant. Each CDR3 is given with its conserved first and last residue. Fields, in order: CDR3 protein, V gene.

CDR3 protein: CASSLRGLSGANVLTF
V gene: TRBV27

CDR3 protein: CASSLDSPREKLFF
V gene: TRBV5-1

CDR3 protein: CASSLVGTDTQYF
V gene: TRBV7-3

CDR3 protein: CASSFRGALYEQYF
V gene: TRBV5-4

CDR3 protein: CASSEQGNTEAFF
V gene: TRBV7-8

CDR3 protein: CASSLGGQGTYEQYF
V gene: TRBV7-2

CDR3 protein: CASSPQFQETQYF
V gene: TRBV7-2

CDR3 protein: CASSSTVHEQYF
V gene: TRBV5-1

CDR3 protein: CASSEGLAGAYNEQFF
V gene: TRBV7-9

CDR3 protein: CASSLSGADTQYF
V gene: TRBV5-1

CDR3 protein: CAIQGRNNEQFF
V gene: TRBV6-1

CDR3 protein: CASSLKSPRGETQYF
V gene: TRBV7-2

CDR3 protein: CASSYPGTGLTDTQYF
V gene: TRBV6-6

CDR3 protein: CASRTQGTRGTDTQYF
V gene: TRBV5-1

CDR3 protein: CASSESSGSGIGDTQYF
V gene: TRBV10-1

CDR3 protein: CASNSFTGIYEQYF
V gene: TRBV28

CDR3 protein: CASGRLAGLTDTQYF
V gene: TRBV27

CDR3 protein: CASSPRVAVRRGYTF
V gene: TRBV6-5

CDR3 protein: CSVGGSLNYEQYF
V gene: TRBV29-1

CDR3 protein: CASSVTSGFSYEQYF
V gene: TRBV9

CDR3 protein: CASQRQSTNEKLFF
V gene: TRBV6-1

CDR3 protein: CASSFSGLGTEAFF
V gene: TRBV5-4

CDR3 protein: CAISEWRARENTGELFF
V gene: TRBV10-3

CDR3 protein: CASSQGDEQFF
V gene: TRBV18

CDR3 protein: CASSSPRTSGKSYEQYF
V gene: TRBV28

CDR3 protein: CASSLTGENTEAFF
V gene: TRBV7-3

CDR3 protein: CAWSPRDRGEQYF
V gene: TRBV30

CDR3 protein: CASSLVGARHGYTF
V gene: TRBV13

CDR3 protein: CASSLKTGRTSGVSYEQYF
V gene: TRBV27

CDR3 protein: CASSEGREDGELFF
V gene: TRBV9

CDR3 protein: CASSLSSYQGTGGYTF
V gene: TRBV27

CDR3 protein: CSAPDSSEAFF
V gene: TRBV20-1

CDR3 protein: CASSLRLIPYEQYF
V gene: TRBV5-6

CDR3 protein: CASSLSRENEKLFF
V gene: TRBV7-2

CDR3 protein: CASRASGSDNYEQYF
V gene: TRBV6-5

CDR3 protein: CASSSTGGLRYEQYF
V gene: TRBV28

CDR3 protein: CASSLRVDTEAFF
V gene: TRBV7-8

CDR3 protein: CSVLAGGRSSYEQYF
V gene: TRBV29-1

CDR3 protein: CASSDSFAGLDTDTQYF
V gene: TRBV6-4

CDR3 protein: CSVQGLGVVEQYF
V gene: TRBV29-1